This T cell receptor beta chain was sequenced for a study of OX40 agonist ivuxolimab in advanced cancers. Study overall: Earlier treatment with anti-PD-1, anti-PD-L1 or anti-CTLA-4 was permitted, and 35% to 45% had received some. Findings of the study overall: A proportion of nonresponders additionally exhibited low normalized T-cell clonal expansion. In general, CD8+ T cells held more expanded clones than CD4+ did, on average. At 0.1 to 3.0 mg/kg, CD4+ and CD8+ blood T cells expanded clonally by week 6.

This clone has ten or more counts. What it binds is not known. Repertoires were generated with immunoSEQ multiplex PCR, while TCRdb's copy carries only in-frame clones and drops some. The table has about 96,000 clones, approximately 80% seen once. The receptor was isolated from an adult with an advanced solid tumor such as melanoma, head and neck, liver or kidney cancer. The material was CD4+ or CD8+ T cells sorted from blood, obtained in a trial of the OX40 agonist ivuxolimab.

The CDR3 DNA is TGTGCCAGCAGCTTGGTGGCCAGGGCGGCCTATGGCTACACCTTC. It translates to CASSLVARAAYGYTF. The chain joins TRBV5-6 to TRBJ1-2, with D possibly TRBD1 on 5 matching bases. This CDR3 contains 15 residues. Germline V gene data show CDR1 as SGHDT and CDR2 as YYEEEE. V gave up 0 bases and J gave up 4 bases, with 13 bases separating them. The entire variable domain, with the rest obtained from reference TRBV5-6 and TRBJ1-2, is as follows: DAGVTQSPTHLIKTRGQQVTLRCSPKSGHDTVSWYQQALGQGPQFIFQYYEEEERQRGNFPDRFSGHQFPNYSSELNVNALLLGDSALYLCASSLVARAAYGYTFGSGTRLTVV.